The 17 T cell receptor beta chains presented below share a single source sample, sequenced in a study of T cell responses to AZD1222 COVID-19 vaccine. Assay used: immunoSEQ multiplex PCR; TCRdb lists only in-frame clones, some missing. The sample includes about 180,000 clones, 94% of them seen just once. The material was peripheral blood, obtained 28 days after the second AZD1222 dose. Every receptor here comes from an adult who received the AZD1222 COVID-19 vaccine.

The chain carries TRBV6-5 and TRBJ1-2, with unresolved D. Germline V lookup: CDR1 MNHEY, CDR2 SVGAGI. This CDR3 has 11 residues. The V gene lost 6 bases and the J gene lost 7 bases, with 9 bases spanning the gap. Here the CDR3 DNA reads TGTGCCAGCAGAACCCTGACTGGCTACACCTTC. Translated: CASRTLTGYTF.

This clone was seen once. V gene TRBV2 combines with J gene TRBJ1-1; the D is unclear. This CDR3 region has 13 residues. Germline assignment: CDR1 SNHLY and CDR2 FYNNEI. V lost 6 bases and J lost 1, with 9 bases in between. The CDR3 bases are TGTGCCAGCAGAGTCAGGACGAACACTGAAGCTTTCTTT. Protein: CASRVRTNTEAFF.

The chain has TRBV19 and TRBJ1-5; TRBD1 matches at 7 bases. The germline CDR1 and CDR2 sequences are LNHDA and SQIVND (reference sequence). The CDR3 loop spans 16 amino acids. V trimming: 4 bases; J trimming: 10 bases; junction bases outside the gene matches: 16. This CDR3 reads CASSTGTVRRGGPQHF. As DNA, the CDR3 is TGTGCCAGTAGTACCGGGACAGTCCGACGCGGGGGCCCCCAGCATTTT.

This chain links TRBV4-3 with TRBJ1-2; D might be TRBD1 (5 bases). Trimming took off 0 bases at V and 4 bases at J, with 15 bases between the two ends. The CDR3 length is 16 residues. In germline, CDR1 is LGHNA, CDR2 YSLEER. The CDR3 coding sequence is TGCGCCAGCAGCCAAGATCTTGCAGGAGGGACCTATGGCTACACCTTC. Translated, it gives CASSQDLAGGTYGYTF.

The J gene is TRBJ2-7, the V gene TRBV5-1; D is possibly TRBD1 (6 bases). Trimming removed 4 bases at V and 0 bases at J, with 8 bases between. Germline V gives CDR1 SGHRS, CDR2 YFSETQ. This CDR3 comprises 13 residues. The CDR3 protein is CASSDRSSYEQYF. The CDR3 nucleotides are TGCGCCAGCAGCGACAGGAGCTCCTACGAGCAGTACTTC.

V gene TRBV30 combines with J gene TRBJ1-5; TRBD1 might be the D (5 bases). The germline CDR1 and CDR2 sequences are GTSNPN and SVGIG (reference sequence). V lost 3 bases to trimming and J lost 11 bases, with 17 bases between them. The CDR3 has 13 residues. The DNA for the CDR3 is TGTGCCTGGAGGCTAGGAAACCGGGGGACCCAGCATTTT. Encoded protein: CAWRLGNRGTQHF. The whole variable domain, remainder taken from reference TRBV30 and TRBJ1-5, is SQTIHQWPATLVQPVGSPLSLECTVEGTSNPNLYWYRQAAGRGLQLLFYSVGIGQISSEVPQNLSASRPQDRQFILSSKKLLLSDSGFYLCAWRLGNRGTQHFGDGTRLSIL.

This chain links TRBV18 with TRBJ1-4, with D hard to call. The germline CDR1 and CDR2 sequences are KGHSH and LQKENI. The CDR3 has 18 amino acids. V lost 2 bases, J lost 7 bases, and 23 bases lay in between. CDR3 residues: CASSPRATSHPSGEKLFF. The CDR3 coding sequence is TGTGCCAGCTCACCAAGGGCAACCTCTCATCCAAGTGGTGAAAAACTGTTTTTT.

This rearrangement joins TRBV7-6 to TRBJ1-1; D possibly corresponds to TRBD1 (5 bases). The CDR3 is 14 residues long. CDR1 and CDR2 (germline): SGHVS, FNYEAQ. Deletions cut 1 base from V and 7 bases from J, with 13 bases between. CDR3 residues: CASSLGQGGIEAFF. In DNA, the CDR3 is TGTGCCAGCAGCTTAGGTCAGGGCGGAATTGAAGCTTTCTTT.

This clone was found once. This chain joins TRBV10-3 and TRBJ1-4; no reliable D call. V shed 6 bases and J shed 12 bases, with 17 bases lying between them. CDR1 is ENHRY, CDR2 SYGVKD, per germline. This CDR3 has 13 amino acids. Here the CDR3 DNA reads TGTGCCATCAGGACGTCCGGCGGTGGTGAACTGTTTTTT. Translation gives CAIRTSGGGELFF.

The chain joins TRBV11-2 to TRBJ2-3, with D uncertain. V lost 3 bases and J lost 2, with 3 bases in between. The CDR3 is 12 amino acids. Germline-derived CDR1 and CDR2 are SGHAT and FQNNGV. CDR3 bases: TGTGCCAGCAGCTTGGACACAGATACGCAGTATTTT. The encoded protein is CASSLDTDTQYF.

The chain couples TRBV6-5 to TRBJ2-1, with 11 positions matching TRBD1. The CDR3 loop spans 16 amino acids. After removal of 4 bases from V and 6 bases from J, the junction contained 8 bases not matched to a gene. Germline assignment: CDR1 MNHEY and CDR2 SVGAGI. The CDR3 DNA follows: TGTGCCAGCAGTTCTCGACGAGGGACAGGGGGCAATGAGCAGTTCTTC. The encoded protein is CASSSRRGTGGNEQFF.

This clone showed up just once. CDR3 DNA: TGCGCCAGCAGCCGACGGTTGAACTATGGCTACACCTTC. Translating gives CASSRRLNYGYTF. The chain links TRBV5-1 to TRBJ1-2, with D unclear. V was trimmed by 4 bases and J by 2 bases, leaving 9 bases between them. This CDR3 has 13 amino acids. The V gene's germline CDR1 is SGHRS and CDR2 YFSETQ.

This chain uses TRBV3-1 (or the pseudogene TRBV3-2) with TRBJ2-4, with no clear D. Germline V lookup: CDR1 LGHDT, CDR2 YNNKEL (reference sequence). The V end was cut by 5 bases, the J end by 0 bases, with 2 bases between. This CDR3 region has 12 residues. CDR3 amino acids: CASSGAKNIQYF. In DNA form, the CDR3 reads TGTGCCAGCAGCGGAGCCAAAAACATTCAGTACTTC.

The chain recombines TRBV6-2 or TRBV6-3 with TRBJ1-1; the D is unclear. Germline-derived CDR1 and CDR2 are MNHEY and SVGEGT. V lost 2 bases, J lost 4 bases, and 5 bases lay in between. This CDR3 region has 12 residues. The CDR3 spells CASSYPSTEAFF. The CDR3 DNA is TGTGCCAGCAGTTACCCCAGCACTGAAGCTTTCTTT.

The genes are TRBV30 and TRBJ2-1; 9 bases match TRBD1. The germline gives CDR1 GTSNPN, CDR2 SVGIG (reference sequence). Losses at the gene ends were 5 bases for V and 8 bases for J; bases not matched to a gene: 10. The CDR3 is made up of 14 amino acids. The CDR3 nucleotides are TGTGCCTGGGAAGTCGGGACAGGGAGAGATGAGCAGTTCTTC. It yields the protein CAWEVGTGRDEQFF.

The J gene is TRBJ2-6, the V gene TRBV5-8; no firm D call. Germline lookup yields CDR1 SGHTS and CDR2 YDEGEE. The CDR3 loop spans 16 amino acids. With 4 bases removed from V and 0 bases from J, the gap between germline ends came to 11 bases. The CDR3 nucleotides are TGTGCCAGCAGCCCCTCCACAACCTCTGGGGCCAACGTCCTGACTTTC. It specifies CASSPSTTSGANVLTF.

This chain links TRBV20-1 with TRBJ1-1; maybe TRBD1 (6 bases). V lost 5 bases to trimming and J lost 4 bases, with 8 bases between them. The CDR3 loop spans 11 amino acids. Germline CDR1 is DFQATT and CDR2 is SNEGSKA (reference sequence). The CDR3 bases are TGCAGTGCTGGGACACGCACTGAAGCTTTCTTT. Protein product: CSAGTRTEAFF.